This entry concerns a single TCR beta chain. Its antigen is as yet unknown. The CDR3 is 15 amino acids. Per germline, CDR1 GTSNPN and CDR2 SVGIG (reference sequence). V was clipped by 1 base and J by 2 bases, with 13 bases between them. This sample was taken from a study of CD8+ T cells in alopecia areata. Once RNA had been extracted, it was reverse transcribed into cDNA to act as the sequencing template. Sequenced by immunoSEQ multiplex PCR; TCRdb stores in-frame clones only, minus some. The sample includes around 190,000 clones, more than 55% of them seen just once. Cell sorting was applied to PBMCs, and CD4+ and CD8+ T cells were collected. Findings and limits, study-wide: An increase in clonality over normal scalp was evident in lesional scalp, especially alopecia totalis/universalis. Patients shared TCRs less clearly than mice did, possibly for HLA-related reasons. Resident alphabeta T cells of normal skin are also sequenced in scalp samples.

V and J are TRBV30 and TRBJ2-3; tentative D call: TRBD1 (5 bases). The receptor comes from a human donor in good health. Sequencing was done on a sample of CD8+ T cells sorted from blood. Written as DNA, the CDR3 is TGTGCCTGGAGTGCCACAGGAGTTTCCACAGATACGCAGTATTTT. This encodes CAWSATGVSTDTQYF.